This TCR beta chain was observed in a study of cytomegalovirus exposure and HLA in healthy donors. The CDR3 sequence is 16 residues long. Unmatched junction bases numbered 10, after V lost 3 bases and J lost 6 bases. CDR1 SGHTA and CDR2 FQGNSA come from the germline V gene. Study outcomes and limitations: About 87% or about 30% of the time was how often most TCR beta V segments were productive, according to an earlier analysis.

Amplification used 60 Vbeta primers and 13 Jbeta primers. Generated by immunoSEQ multiplex PCR, the TCRdb table keeps only in-frame clones and is missing some. Of tens of thousands of clones in the sample, 75% were seen once. Concerning this clone: Its antigen is unknown.

The clonotype was recovered from a man between 65 and 85 years old in good health and CMV-seronegative. This chain joins TRBV7-2 and TRBJ2-3; TRBD1 matches at 9 bases. The sample was PBMCs. CDR3 nucleotides: TGTGCCAGCAGCTTGCCCTTTACAGGGGGCGCGGATACGCAGTATTTT. Its translation is CASSLPFTGGADTQYF.